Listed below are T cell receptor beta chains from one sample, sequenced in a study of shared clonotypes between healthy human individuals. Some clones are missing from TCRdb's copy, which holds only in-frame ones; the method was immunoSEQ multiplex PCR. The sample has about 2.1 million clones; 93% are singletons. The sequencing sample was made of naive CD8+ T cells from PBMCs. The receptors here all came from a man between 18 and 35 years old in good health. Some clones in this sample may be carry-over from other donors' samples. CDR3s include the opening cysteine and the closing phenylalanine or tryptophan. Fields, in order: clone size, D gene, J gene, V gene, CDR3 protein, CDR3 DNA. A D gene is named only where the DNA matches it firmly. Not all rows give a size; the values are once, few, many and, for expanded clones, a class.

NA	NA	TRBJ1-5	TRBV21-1	CASSKVAGTGDLGYSNQPQHF	TGTGCCAGCAGCAAGGTGGCCGGGACAGGGGATTTGGGGTATAGCAATCAGCCCCAGCATTTT
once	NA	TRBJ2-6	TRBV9	CASSVISSGANVLTF	TGTGCCAGCAGCGTAATAAGCTCTGGGGCCAACGTCCTGACTTTC
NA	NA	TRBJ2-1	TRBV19	CASSIGNEQFF	TGTGCCAGTAGCATTGGCAATGAGCAGTTCTTC
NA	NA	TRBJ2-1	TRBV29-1	CSVDGLRYNEQFF	TGCAGCGTCGACGGGCTTCGTTACAATGAGCAGTTCTTC
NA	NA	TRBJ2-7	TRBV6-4	CASRLDYEQYF	TGTGCCAGCAGATTAGACTACGAGCAGTACTTC
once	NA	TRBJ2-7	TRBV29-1	CSVHDRSSYEQYF	TGCAGCGTCCACGACCGCAGCTCCTACGAGCAGTACTTC
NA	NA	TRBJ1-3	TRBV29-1	CSVGTDFSGNTIYF	TGCAGCGTTGGGACCGACTTCTCTGGAAACACCATATATTTT
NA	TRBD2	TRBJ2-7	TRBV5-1	CASSSRPGTSGPPSQEQYF	TGCGCCAGCAGCTCACGACCCGGGACTAGCGGTCCCCCGAGCCAGGAGCAGTACTTC
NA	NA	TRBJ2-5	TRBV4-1	CASSQDGGTETQYF	TGCGCCAGCAGCCAAGACGGCGGGACGGAGACCCAGTACTTC
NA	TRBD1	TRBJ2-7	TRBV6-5	CASSSRTGAYEQYF	TGTGCCAGCAGTAGCCGGACAGGGGCCTACGAGCAGTACTTC
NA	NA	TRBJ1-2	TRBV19	CASSIGGGGYTF	TGTGCCAGTAGTATAGGCGGCGGTGGCTACACCTTC
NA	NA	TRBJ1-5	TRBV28	CASSFLGFQPQHF	TGTGCCAGCAGTTTTCTAGGGTTTCAGCCCCAGCATTTT
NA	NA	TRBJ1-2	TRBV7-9	CASSRQENRYGYTF	TGTGCCAGCAGCCGACAGGAAAACCGCTATGGCTACACCTTC
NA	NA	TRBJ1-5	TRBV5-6	CASSLDRRGNQPQHF	TGTGCCAGCAGCTTGGACAGGAGAGGGAATCAGCCCCAGCATTTT
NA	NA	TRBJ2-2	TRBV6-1	CASSEAGIRPQLFF	TGTGCCAGCAGTGAAGCTGGGATCCGGCCTCAGCTGTTTTTT
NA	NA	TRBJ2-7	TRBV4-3	CASSQAIGVSSYEQYF	TGCGCCAGCAGCCAAGCCATTGGGGTTAGCTCCTACGAGCAGTACTTC
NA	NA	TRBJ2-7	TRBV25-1	CASSDYNEQYF	TGTGCCAGCAGTGATTATAACGAGCAGTACTTC
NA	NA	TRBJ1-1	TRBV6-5	CASSTGTGNTEAFF	TGTGCCAGCAGCACCGGGACCGGGAACACTGAAGCTTTCTTT
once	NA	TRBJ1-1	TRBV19	CASIPQGNTEAFF	TGTGCCAGTATCCCCCAAGGGAACACTGAAGCTTTCTTT
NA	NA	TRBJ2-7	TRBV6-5	CASSYRGRVGDEQYF	TGTGCCAGCAGTTACCGGGGCCGGGTGGGGGACGAGCAGTACTTC
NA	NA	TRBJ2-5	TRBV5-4	CASSLDFQETQYF	TGTGCCAGCAGCTTGGACTTCCAAGAGACCCAGTACTTC
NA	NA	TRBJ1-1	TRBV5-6	CASSHQINTEAFF	TGTGCCAGCAGCCATCAGATTAACACTGAAGCTTTCTTT
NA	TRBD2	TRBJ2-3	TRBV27	CASSILAGAGPDTQYF	TGTGCCAGCAGTATATTAGCGGGGGCGGGCCCAGATACGCAGTATTTT
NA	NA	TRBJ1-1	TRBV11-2	CASSSRQVVMNTEAFF	TGTGCCAGCAGCTCGAGACAGGTCGTCATGAACACTGAAGCTTTCTTT
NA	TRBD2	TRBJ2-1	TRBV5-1	CASSFGGRGNEQFF	TGCGCCAGCAGCTTTGGCGGGAGGGGTAATGAGCAGTTCTTC
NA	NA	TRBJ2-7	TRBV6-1	CASSEYGVSYEQYF	TGTGCCAGCAGTGAATATGGGGTCTCCTACGAGCAGTACTTC
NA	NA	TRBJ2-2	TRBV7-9	CASSLALRENTGELFF	TGTGCCAGCAGCTTAGCGCTGCGGGAGAACACCGGGGAGCTGTTTTTT
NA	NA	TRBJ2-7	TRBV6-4	CASSDCSSLDTPLREQYF	TGTGCCAGCAGTGACTGTTCATCGTTGGACACTCCTCTCCGCGAGCAGTACTTC
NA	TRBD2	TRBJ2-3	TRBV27	CASSLNPIAGGRTDTQYF	TGTGCCAGCAGTTTAAACCCTATAGCGGGAGGCCGCACAGATACGCAGTATTTT